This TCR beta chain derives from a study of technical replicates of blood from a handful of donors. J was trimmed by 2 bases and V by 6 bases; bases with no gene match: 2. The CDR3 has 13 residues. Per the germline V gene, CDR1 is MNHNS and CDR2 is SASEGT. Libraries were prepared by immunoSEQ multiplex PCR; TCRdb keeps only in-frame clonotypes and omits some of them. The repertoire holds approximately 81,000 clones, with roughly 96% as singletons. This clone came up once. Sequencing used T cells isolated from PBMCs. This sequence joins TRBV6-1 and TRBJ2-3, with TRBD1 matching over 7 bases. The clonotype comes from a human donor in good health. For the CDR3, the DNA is TGTGCCAGCAGGACAGGGATCACAGATACGCAGTATTTT. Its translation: CASRTGITDTQYF.